Below, 29 T cell receptor beta chains from the same sample are listed, as sequenced in a study of T cell repertoires in cytomegalovirus infection. TCRdb re-called the reads through MiXCR, storing one row per CDR3 protein. Of about 490,000 distinct CDR3 sequences in the sample, around 10% were seen once. Sample: PBMCs. The receptor set was obtained from a human donor in good health (CMV status not recorded). Some clones in this sample may be carry-over from other donors' samples.

The sample holds a few counts of this clonotype. The rearrangement links TRBV20-1 to TRBJ2-3; D assignment may be TRBD1 or TRBD2 (5 bases each). V was clipped by 4 bases and J by 6 bases, with 17 bases between them. Germline V lookup: CDR1 DFQATT, CDR2 SNEGSKA (reference sequence). This CDR3 has 14 amino acids. CDR3 DNA: TGCAGTGCTATCCCCGGGACGGGTCGTGATACGCAGTATTTT. Translating it yields CSAIPGTGRDTQYF.

V usage is TRBV29-1 and J usage is TRBJ2-5; D gene ambiguous. There are 11 residues in the CDR3. The germline V gene has CDR1 SQVTM and CDR2 ANQGSEA. V dropped 7 bases and J dropped 0 bases, with 6 bases sitting between them. The CDR3 reads CSGVNQETQYF. The CDR3 nucleotides are TGCAGCGGGGTAAACCAAGAGACCCAGTACTTC.

This clonotype was counted many times. V and J are TRBV7-9 and TRBJ2-7, with TRBD2 as a possible D gene (5 bases). V lost 5 bases and J 0 bases, leaving 11 bases between the germline ends. Germline V gene sequence: CDR1 SEHNR, CDR2 FQNEAQ (reference sequence). The CDR3 has 14 residues. The CDR3 nucleotides are TGTGCCAGCAGCGCCGGACTCGGCTCCTACGAGCAGTACTTC. Amino acids: CASSAGLGSYEQYF.

This clonotype has more than one count but fewer than ten. This chain links TRBV29-1 with TRBJ1-1, with 7 nucleotides matching TRBD1. The V and J ends lost 5 bases and 1 base, in that order; junction bases with no gene match: 7. Germline V gene lookup returns CDR1 SQVTM and CDR2 ANQGSEA. CDR3 length: 14 amino acids. The CDR3 here is CSVSAGTANTEAFF. The CDR3 bases are TGCAGCGTTTCAGCGGGGACAGCGAACACTGAAGCTTTCTTT.

This clonotype was seen many times. The chain uses TRBV7-3 and TRBJ2-1, with 9 positions matching TRBD2. This CDR3 region has 14 residues. V was pared by 5 bases and J by 13 bases, with 12 bases of the junction left unmatched. Germline CDR1 SGHTA, CDR2 FQGTGA. CDR3 loop: CASSPSASGNTQFF. CDR3 in DNA: TGTGCCAGCAGCCCGTCCGCTAGCGGGAACACACAGTTCTTC.

This clonotype was found a few times. The chain carries TRBV10-3 and TRBJ2-6; D call uncertain. Trimming cost V 3 bases and J 0 bases, with 3 bases left between them. The CDR3 has 14 amino acids. The germline gives CDR1 ENHRY, CDR2 SYGVKD. The CDR3 nucleotides are TGTGCCATCAGTGACCGCTCTGGGGCCAACGTCCTGACTTTC. This translates into CAISDRSGANVLTF.

This clonotype was counted ten times or more. CDR3 sequence reads: CASSYRSSYEQYF. In nucleotides, the CDR3 is TGTGCCAGCAGTTACAGGAGCTCCTACGAGCAGTACTTC. The genes are TRBV6-2 or TRBV6-3 and TRBJ2-7; no firm D call. Trimming took 2 bases from V and 0 from J, leaving 5 bases between them. The V gene's germline CDR1 is MNHEY and CDR2 SVGEGT. CDR3 size: 13 residues.

This clonotype has just a few counts. This chain joins TRBV5-5 and TRBJ2-1; TRBD2 matches 13 bases. Unmatched junction bases numbered 7, after V lost 7 bases and J lost 9 bases. The germline V gene has CDR1 SGHKS and CDR2 YYEKEE (reference sequence). The CDR3 is made up of 14 amino acids. CDR3 sequence: CASSGTSGTGEQFF. The CDR3 DNA follows: TGTGCCAGCTCCGGGACTAGCGGGACGGGTGAGCAGTTCTTC.

In regard to this clonotype: A read error may be the cause here, since a much bigger clone is one base away. CDR3 loop: CASSQQGNYGYTF. In DNA, the CDR3 is TGTGCCAGCAGCCAACAGGGAAACTATGGCTACACCTTC. J is TRBJ1-2 and V is TRBV5-4, with a possible D match to TRBD1 (6 bases). CDR3 size: 13 residues. Germline assignment: CDR1 SGHNT and CDR2 YYREEE (reference sequence). V dropped 4 bases and J dropped 2 bases, with 9 bases sitting between them. The whole variable domain, filled in from reference TRBV5-4 and TRBJ1-2, reads ETGVTQSPTHLIKTRGQQVTLRCSSQSGHNTVSWYQQALGQGPQFIFQYYREEENGRGNFPPRFSGLQFPNYSSELNVNALELDDSALYLCASSQQGNYGYTFGSGTRLTVV.

Concerning this clonotype itself: Being one base from a much bigger clone, this may be a read error. The V and J genes are TRBV11-2 and TRBJ1-2; the D is unclear. This CDR3 spans 13 amino acids. Per the germline V gene, CDR1 is SGHAT and CDR2 is FQNNGV. This chain's CDR3 is CAGSFNRNYGYTF. Written as DNA, the CDR3 is TGTGCCGGCAGCTTTAACAGAAACTATGGCTACACCTTC.

This clonotype was detected only a few times. The chain recombines TRBV9 with TRBJ1-2; 8 bases map to TRBD1. This CDR3 comprises 16 residues. CDR1 is SGDLS, CDR2 YYNGEE, per germline. The V gene end was trimmed by 0 bases and the J gene end by 8 bases; junction bases not matched to a gene: 12. CDR3 protein: CASSVAQTGVTSGYTF. CDR3 bases: TGTGCCAGCAGCGTAGCTCAGACAGGGGTCACCTCCGGCTACACCTTC. Filled out from reference TRBV9 and TRBJ1-2, the complete variable domain reads DSGVTQTPKHLITATGQRVTLRCSPRSGDLSVYWYQQSLDQGLQFLIQYYNGEERAKGNILERFSAQQFPDLHSELNLSSLELGDSALYFCASSVAQTGVTSGYTFGSGTRLTVV.

This clonotype was seen ten or more times. This sequence joins TRBV7-3 and TRBJ2-2; TRBD2 agrees at 11 bases. CDR1 is SGHTA, CDR2 FQGTGA, per germline. The trim removed 4 bases at V and 7 bases at J, leaving 8 bases unmatched. The CDR3 covers 16 residues. The CDR3 reads CASSSTTSGAGGELFF. CDR3 nucleotide sequence: TGTGCCAGCAGCTCCACGACTAGCGGGGCGGGCGGGGAGCTGTTTTTT.

The chain joins TRBV5-1 to TRBJ2-1, with D possibly TRBD2 on 5 matching bases. Trimming left V 4 bases short and J 2 bases short, with 13 bases between. The CDR3 is made up of 15 amino acids. Germline V gene data show CDR1 as SGHRS and CDR2 as YFSETQ. CDR3 DNA: TGCGCCAGCAGCCCGCCTAGCACTACCTACAATGAGCAGTTCTTC. This encodes CASSPPSTTYNEQFF.

This chain uses TRBV5-5 with TRBJ2-7; D ambiguous. Trimming took off 4 bases at V and 3 bases at J, with 17 bases between the two ends. Germline V CDR1 and CDR2: SGHKS, YYEKEE (reference sequence). The CDR3 spans 15 residues. CDR3 nucleotide sequence: TGTGCCAGCAGCACCAACTATGCCAAATTCTACGAGCAGTACTTC. Translating gives CASSTNYAKFYEQYF.

The chain recombines TRBV9 with TRBJ2-7, with a tentative D call TRBD2 (6 bases). The V gene lost 4 bases and the J gene lost 6 bases, with 14 bases spanning the gap. The germline CDR1 and CDR2 sequences are SGDLS and YYNGEE. The CDR3 runs to 13 residues. The CDR3 bases are TGTGCCAGCAGCCCCCTTTGGGGAGGCGAGCAGTACTTC. Protein: CASSPLWGGEQYF.

This clonotype was observed many times. The chain couples TRBV2 to TRBJ2-5; D tentatively fits TRBD1 or TRBD2 (5 bases each). The CDR3 sequence is 15 residues long. Germline lookup yields CDR1 SNHLY and CDR2 FYNNEI. Trimming left V 8 bases short and J 7 bases short, with 23 bases between. In nucleotides, the CDR3 is TGTGCCAGCGCCACCAAGGGGCACCGAGGAGGGACCCAGTACTTC. Protein product: CASATKGHRGGTQYF.

This clonotype was seen a few times. The J gene is TRBJ2-4, the V gene TRBV19; D is perhaps TRBD2 (6 bases). This CDR3 has 14 amino acids. Germline V gene lookup returns CDR1 LNHDA and CDR2 SQIVND (reference sequence). Trimming stripped 6 bases from V and 4 bases from J, with 13 bases between. Written as DNA, the CDR3 is TGTGCCAGTAGCAATCCGGGGGAAAAAAACATTCAGTACTTC. Protein product: CASSNPGEKNIQYF. Using reference TRBV19 and TRBJ2-4 for the parts outside the CDR3, the full variable domain is DGGITQSPKYLFRKEGQNVTLSCEQNLNHDAMYWYRQDPGQGLRLIYYSQIVNDFQKGDIAEGYSVSREKKESFPLTVTSAQKNPTAFYLCASSNPGEKNIQYFGAGTRLSVL.

This clonotype was counted many times. V is TRBV2 and J is TRBJ2-7, with TRBD1 identical over 11 bases. J was trimmed by 2 bases and V by 4 bases; bases with no gene match: 4. CDR1 and CDR2 from the germline V gene are SNHLY and FYNNEI. This CDR3 is 15 amino acids long. The CDR3 DNA reads as TGTGCCAGCAGTGGCCGGGACAGGGGGACCTACGAGCAGTACTTC. Protein product: CASSGRDRGTYEQYF.

The sample holds many counts of this clonotype. Written as DNA, the CDR3 is TGTGCCAGCAGTTTGGGACAGGGGGGACTGAACACTGAAGCTTTCTTT. It yields the protein CASSLGQGGLNTEAFF. The rearrangement links TRBV12-3 or TRBV12-4 to TRBJ1-1; TRBD1 matches 11 bases. Losses at the gene ends were 3 bases for V and 0 bases for J; bases not matched to a gene: 3. This CDR3 is built from 16 residues.

This clonotype was detected ten times or more. The genes are TRBV12-3 or TRBV12-4 and TRBJ2-1; D possibly corresponds to TRBD2 (7 bases). Trimming removed 7 bases from V and 7 bases from J, with 26 bases in between. CDR3 length equals 17 residues. The CDR3 nucleotides are TGTGCCAGCACCTTCCCCCTTTTCCGGGGGGCCAGTAATGAGCAGTTCTTC. Its translation: CASTFPLFRGASNEQFF.

This clonotype was observed a few times. The V call is TRBV5-1, the J call TRBJ2-7; TRBD1 might be the D (6 bases). The germline CDR1 and CDR2 sequences are SGHRS and YFSETQ. The CDR3 runs 15 residues. V was clipped by 6 bases and J by 3 bases, with 19 bases between them. The CDR3 DNA sequence: TGCGCCAGCAAAACCGGGACACAACTTCTCTACGAGCAGTACTTC. Its translation is CASKTGTQLLYEQYF.

This clonotype was detected once. The chain employs TRBV24-1 and TRBJ2-1, with TRBD2 matching over 11 bases. Trimming at V came to 5 bases and at J to 4 bases, leaving 12 bases not matched to a gene. CDR1 is KGHDR and CDR2 is SFDVKD in the germline V gene. The CDR3 length is 18 residues. DNA for the CDR3: TGTGCCACCAGTGCTTCTTACAGGCCTAGCGGGAGGTACAATGAGCAGTTCTTC. Translation gives CATSASYRPSGRYNEQFF.

This clonotype was observed many times. The genes are TRBV5-1 and TRBJ2-5; possible D gene TRBD2, 5 bases. V was trimmed by 4 bases and J by 2 bases, leaving 12 bases between them. The CDR3 contains 14 residues. Germline CDR1 SGHRS, CDR2 YFSETQ. The CDR3 loop reads CASSQSGIQETQYF. The DNA of the CDR3 is TGCGCCAGCAGCCAGAGCGGTATTCAAGAGACCCAGTACTTC.

This clonotype was seen repeatedly, ten times or more. The rearrangement links TRBV5-6 to TRBJ1-5, with 7 bases fitting TRBD1. The junction had 14 bases not matched to a gene; V was cut back by 0 bases and J by 11 bases. CDR3 length: 16 residues. From germline, CDR1 is SGHDT and CDR2 YYEEEE. The CDR3 nucleotides are TGTGCCAGCAGCTTGGGACGACAGGGCGGGATCGTGGCCCAGCATTTT. This sequence encodes CASSLGRQGGIVAQHF.

At least ten counts were recorded for this clonotype. This chain uses TRBV28 with TRBJ1-2; tentative D call: TRBD1 (5 bases). The CDR3 totals 15 residues. The ends were cut back, 2 bases at V and 8 bases at J, with 18 bases in the middle. Looked up from germline, CDR1 is MDHEN and CDR2 is SYDVKM. CDR3 bases: TGTGCCAGCAGTTTACCGCTATCACAGGTGTCGGGCTACACCTTC. Residues: CASSLPLSQVSGYTF.

The CDR3 protein is CSVVWGRNTQYF. The CDR3 region has the DNA TGCAGCGTTGTTTGGGGGAGAAATACGCAGTATTTT. The rearrangement joins TRBV29-1 to TRBJ2-3; D might be TRBD1 or TRBD2, each matching 5 bases. Germline CDR1 is SQVTM and CDR2 is ANQGSEA. V was trimmed by 4 bases and J by 7 bases, leaving 12 bases between them. There are 12 residues in the CDR3.

This clonotype was observed at least ten times. The V call is TRBV6-6, the J call TRBJ2-3; 9 nucleotides align to TRBD1. The V gene's germline CDR1 is MNHNY and CDR2 SVGAGI (reference sequence). J gave up 2 bases and V 5 bases, and 8 bases lay outside the gene matches. The CDR3 length is 16 residues. The DNA of the CDR3 is TGTGCCAGCAGTAACCCGGGACAGGGTTACACAGATACGCAGTATTTT. Translation: CASSNPGQGYTDTQYF.

This clonotype was seen at least ten times. The V call is TRBV6-5, the J call TRBJ2-1; tentative D call: TRBD2 (5 bases). The CDR3 has 15 residues. V lost 2 bases to trimming and J lost 0 bases, with 8 bases between them. Germline V gives CDR1 MNHEY, CDR2 SVGAGI. Here the CDR3 reads CASSYRRSSYNEQFF. As DNA, the CDR3 is TGTGCCAGCAGTTACCGGAGGAGCTCCTACAATGAGCAGTTCTTC.

Turning to this clonotype: This could be a read error, since a much larger clone is one nucleotide away. In this CDR3 the conserved last residue, phenylalanine or tryptophan, is missing, so a read error is likely. The rearrangement joins TRBV20-1 to TRBJ2-5; perhaps TRBD2 as D (6 bases). The CDR3 is 14 residues long. The germline gives CDR1 DFQATT, CDR2 SNEGSKA (reference sequence). Deletions cut 3 bases from V and 4 bases from J, with 15 bases between. Here the CDR3 DNA reads TGCAGTGCTAGCCTTGGGGGGACGGGAGAGACCCAGTACCTC. It translates to CSASLGGTGETQYL.